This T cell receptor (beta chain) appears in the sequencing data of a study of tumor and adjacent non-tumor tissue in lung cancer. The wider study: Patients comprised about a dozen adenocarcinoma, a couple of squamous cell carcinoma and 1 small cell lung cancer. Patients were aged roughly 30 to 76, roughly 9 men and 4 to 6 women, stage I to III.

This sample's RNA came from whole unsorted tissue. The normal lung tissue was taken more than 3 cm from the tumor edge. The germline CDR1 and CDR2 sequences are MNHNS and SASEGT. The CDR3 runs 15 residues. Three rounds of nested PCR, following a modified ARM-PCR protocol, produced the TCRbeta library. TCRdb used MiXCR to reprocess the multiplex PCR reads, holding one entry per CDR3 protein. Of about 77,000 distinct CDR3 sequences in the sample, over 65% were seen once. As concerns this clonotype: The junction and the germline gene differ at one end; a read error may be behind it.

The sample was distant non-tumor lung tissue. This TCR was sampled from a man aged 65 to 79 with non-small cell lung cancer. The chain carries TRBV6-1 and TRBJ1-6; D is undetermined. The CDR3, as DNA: TGTGCGAGCGCATTAGAGAGAGGTGGAAGTTCACCCCTACACTTT. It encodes CASALERGGSSPLHF.